Each of the 2 T cell receptor beta chains below was sequenced from the same sample in a study of cytomegalovirus exposure and HLA in healthy donors. Both 60 Vbeta primers and 13 Jbeta primers went into the PCR. Profiled with immunoSEQ multiplex PCR; TCRdb holds only in-frame clones, not every one. The table records 150,000 or so clones, over 75% of them present only once. The sequenced sample consisted of PBMCs. These receptors were collected from a woman younger than 45 in good health and CMV-seronegative.

The chain has TRBV27 and TRBJ2-2; TRBD2 matches 9 bases. Germline trimming cut 8 bases from V and 4 bases from J; bases unmatched to any gene: 11. Germline V CDR1 and CDR2: MNHEY, SMNVEV (reference sequence). The CDR3 is 16 amino acids. The CDR3: CASRHGLASGTGELFF. DNA of the CDR3: TGTGCCAGCCGGCACGGACTAGCGAGTGGCACCGGGGAGCTGTTTTTT.

V is TRBV19 and J is TRBJ1-2; D possibly corresponds to TRBD1 (5 bases). Trimming removed 3 bases at V and 8 bases at J, with 10 bases between. The V gene's germline CDR1 is LNHDA and CDR2 SQIVND (reference sequence). This CDR3 has 12 amino acids. CDR3 protein: CASSIQGCGYTF. Written as DNA, the CDR3 is TGTGCCAGTAGTATCCAGGGTTGCGGCTACACCTTC.